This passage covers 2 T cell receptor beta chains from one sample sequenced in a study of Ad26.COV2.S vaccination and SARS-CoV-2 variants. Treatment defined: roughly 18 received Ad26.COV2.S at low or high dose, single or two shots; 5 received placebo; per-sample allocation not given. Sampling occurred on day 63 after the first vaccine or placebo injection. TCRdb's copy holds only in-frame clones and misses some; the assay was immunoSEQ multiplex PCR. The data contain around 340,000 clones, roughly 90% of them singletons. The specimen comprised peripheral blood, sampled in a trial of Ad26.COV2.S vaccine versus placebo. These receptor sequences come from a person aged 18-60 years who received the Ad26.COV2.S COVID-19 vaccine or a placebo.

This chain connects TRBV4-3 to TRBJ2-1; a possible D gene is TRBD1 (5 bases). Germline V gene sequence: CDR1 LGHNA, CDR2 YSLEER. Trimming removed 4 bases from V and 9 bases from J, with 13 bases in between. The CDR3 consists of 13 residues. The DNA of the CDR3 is TGCGCCAGCAGCCCTTTATTAGGGGCTGAGCAGTTCTTC. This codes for CASSPLLGAEQFF.

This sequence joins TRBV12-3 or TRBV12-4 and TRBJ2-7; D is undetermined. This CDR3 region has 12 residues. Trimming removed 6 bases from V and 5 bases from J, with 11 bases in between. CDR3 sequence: CASRVNRDEQYF. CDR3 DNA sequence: TGTGCCAGCAGGGTAAATCGGGACGAGCAGTACTTC.